One sample yielded the 17 T cell receptor beta chains listed below, sequenced in a study of blood T cell repertoires in COVID-19. Generated by immunoSEQ multiplex PCR, the TCRdb table keeps only in-frame clones and is missing some. The sample holds hundreds of thousands of clones, less than 90% seen once. Sequenced input: peripheral blood. These receptors were obtained from a woman over 75 with active or convalescent COVID-19.

This rearrangement joins TRBV6-2 or TRBV6-3 to TRBJ2-6; 7 nucleotides align to TRBD2. Germline-derived CDR1 and CDR2 are MNHEY and SVGEGT. CDR3 size: 17 residues. After removal of 6 bases from V and 1 base from J, the junction contained 9 bases not matched to a gene. CDR3 loop: CASSSGTYQSGANVLTF. CDR3 bases: TGTGCCAGCAGCAGCGGGACTTATCAGTCTGGGGCCAACGTCCTGACTTTC.

In its sample, this clone was seen once. The CDR3 spells CASSLDAGALEQYF. The CDR3 nucleotides read TGTGCCAGCAGCTTGGATGCCGGAGCTCTCGAGCAGTACTTC. The J gene is TRBJ2-7, the V gene TRBV5-4, with D unclear. V lost 0 bases to trimming and J lost 6 bases, with 13 bases between them. Per the germline V gene, CDR1 is SGHNT and CDR2 is YYREEE (reference sequence). The CDR3 sequence is 14 residues long.

This clone was detected once. The V gene is TRBV19, the J gene TRBJ1-1; no clear D gene. Germline CDR1 is LNHDA and CDR2 is SQIVND (reference sequence). This CDR3 spans 14 amino acids. Trimming stripped 3 bases from V and 3 bases from J, with 11 bases between. Here the CDR3 reads CASSIRRFDTEAFF. CDR3 nucleotides: TGTGCCAGTAGTATCCGGAGGTTCGACACTGAAGCTTTCTTT.

V is TRBV4-2 and J is TRBJ2-5; D may be TRBD1 (5 bases). Trimming left V 0 bases short and J 2 bases short, with 16 bases between. Germline assignment: CDR1 LGHNA and CDR2 YNFKEQ. The CDR3 sequence is 17 residues long. The CDR3 region is CASSQERTRTHQETQYF. In DNA, the CDR3 is TGTGCCAGCAGCCAAGAAAGGACACGAACTCATCAAGAGACCCAGTACTTC.

CDR3 protein: CASSLLANEKLFF. The DNA for the CDR3 is TGTGCCAGCAGCTTATTAGCGAATGAAAAACTGTTTTTT. The chain carries TRBV7-2 and TRBJ1-4; D gene uncertain. The CDR3 consists of 13 residues. The ends were cut back, 2 bases at V and 5 bases at J, with 6 bases in the middle. Germline-derived CDR1 and CDR2 are SGHTA and FQGNSA.

This chain joins TRBV3-1 (or the pseudogene TRBV3-2) and TRBJ2-3; the match to TRBD2 covers 8 bases. V trimming: 5 bases; J trimming: 5 bases; junction bases outside the gene matches: 9. Germline lookup yields CDR1 LGHDT and CDR2 YNNKEL (reference sequence). The CDR3 runs 15 residues. The CDR3 loop is CASSARLARLDTQYF. In DNA form, the CDR3 reads TGTGCCAGCAGCGCGAGACTAGCGCGGTTAGATACGCAGTATTTT.

The chain joins TRBV13 to TRBJ1-2; perhaps TRBD1 as D (6 bases). The germline V gene has CDR1 PRHDT and CDR2 FYEKMQ (reference sequence). The CDR3 is made up of 13 amino acids. V lost 5 bases to trimming and J lost 5 bases, with 12 bases between them. CDR3 bases: TGTGCCAGCAGCCTCCGAACAGGGTATGGCTACACCTTC. Translating it yields CASSLRTGYGYTF.

The V and J genes are TRBV11-1 and TRBJ2-5; no firm D call. Trimming took off 5 bases at V and 5 bases at J, with 18 bases between the two ends. CDR1 and CDR2 from the germline V gene are SGHAT and FQDESV (reference sequence). The CDR3 spans 15 residues. The CDR3 region is CASSTRNPWVETQYF. The CDR3 bases are TGTGCCAGCAGCACCAGGAATCCCTGGGTGGAGACCCAGTACTTC.

This sequence joins TRBV6-5 and TRBJ2-3; D not certain. The V gene lost 7 bases and the J gene lost 5 bases, with 7 bases spanning the gap. The CDR3 has 11 amino acids. Germline lookup yields CDR1 MNHEY and CDR2 SVGAGI. The CDR3, as DNA: TGTGCCAGCACCCTCTTAGATACGCAGTATTTT. Translation: CASTLLDTQYF.

The chain is built from TRBV2 and TRBJ2-7; possible D gene TRBD2, 5 bases. Germline V lookup: CDR1 SNHLY, CDR2 FYNNEI. With 9 bases removed from V and 10 bases from J, the gap between germline ends came to 25 bases. This CDR3 contains 14 residues. CDR3 loop: CASSDWTPGRSQYF. The CDR3 coding sequence is TGTGCCAGTTCAGATTGGACTCCCGGACGAAGCCAGTACTTC.

This chain uses TRBV6-2 or TRBV6-3 with TRBJ2-1; D is uncertain. The CDR3 has 15 residues. Trimming shortened V by 0 bases and J by 0 bases, and 6 bases separated the two germline ends. The germline CDR1 and CDR2 sequences are MNHEY and SVGEGT. CDR3 region: CASSYSISSYNEQFF. The DNA of the CDR3 is TGTGCCAGCAGTTACTCGATCAGCTCCTACAATGAGCAGTTCTTC.

This chain connects TRBV7-8 to TRBJ2-2; 7 bases line up with TRBD2. CDR1 and CDR2 (germline): SGHVS, FQNEAQ. Losses at the gene ends were 5 bases for V and 5 bases for J; bases not matched to a gene: 14. This CDR3 comprises 17 residues. The CDR3 DNA reads TGTGCCAGCAGCCCACCCCGGGGACCGCGGGGGACCGGGGAGCTGTTTTTT. This translates into CASSPPRGPRGTGELFF.

The chain carries TRBV9 and TRBJ2-2; 7 bases map to TRBD1. The length of the CDR3 is 18 residues. J was trimmed by 0 bases and V by 4 bases; bases with no gene match: 12. Looked up from germline, CDR1 is SGDLS and CDR2 is YYNGEE. The CDR3 DNA sequence: TGTGCCAGCAGCCCCCGGACAGGCCGAAAAGCGAACACCGGGGAGCTGTTTTTT. Translated, it gives CASSPRTGRKANTGELFF.

The chain joins TRBV3-1 (or the pseudogene TRBV3-2) to TRBJ1-1, with a weak D call TRBD1 (5 bases). Trimming left V 4 bases short and J 5 bases short, with 17 bases between. Germline loops: CDR1 LGHDT, CDR2 YNNKEL (reference sequence). The CDR3 spans 15 residues. The CDR3 is CASSPPFGARTEAFF. CDR3 in DNA: TGTGCCAGCAGCCCCCCTTTTGGGGCGCGGACTGAAGCTTTCTTT.

The V gene is TRBV9, the J gene TRBJ2-7, with D maybe TRBD1 (6 bases). CDR1 and CDR2 (germline): SGDLS, YYNGEE. CDR3 size: 14 residues. V shed 4 bases and J shed 2 bases, with 13 bases lying between them. The DNA of the CDR3 is TGTGCCAGCAGCCTGACAGGCTCCACCTACGAGCAGTACTTC. This gives the protein CASSLTGSTYEQYF.

The chain carries TRBV27 and TRBJ2-5; D might be TRBD1 (5 bases). V lost 6 bases and J lost 1, with 6 bases in between. This CDR3 spans 12 amino acids. Germline V gene data show CDR1 as MNHEY and CDR2 as SMNVEV (reference sequence). The CDR3 region is CASSTGQETQYF. The CDR3 bases are TGTGCCAGCAGCACAGGCCAAGAGACCCAGTACTTC.

CDR3: CASGLEDRGFNQPQHF. The CDR3 DNA reads as TGTGCTAGTGGTTTGGAGGACAGGGGATTCAATCAGCCCCAGCATTTT. The chain has TRBV12-5 and TRBJ1-5; 9 bases align to TRBD1. V was pared by 1 base and J by 3 bases, with 4 bases of the junction left unmatched. The CDR3 has 16 amino acids. CDR1 and CDR2 (germline): LGHNT, FRNRAP.